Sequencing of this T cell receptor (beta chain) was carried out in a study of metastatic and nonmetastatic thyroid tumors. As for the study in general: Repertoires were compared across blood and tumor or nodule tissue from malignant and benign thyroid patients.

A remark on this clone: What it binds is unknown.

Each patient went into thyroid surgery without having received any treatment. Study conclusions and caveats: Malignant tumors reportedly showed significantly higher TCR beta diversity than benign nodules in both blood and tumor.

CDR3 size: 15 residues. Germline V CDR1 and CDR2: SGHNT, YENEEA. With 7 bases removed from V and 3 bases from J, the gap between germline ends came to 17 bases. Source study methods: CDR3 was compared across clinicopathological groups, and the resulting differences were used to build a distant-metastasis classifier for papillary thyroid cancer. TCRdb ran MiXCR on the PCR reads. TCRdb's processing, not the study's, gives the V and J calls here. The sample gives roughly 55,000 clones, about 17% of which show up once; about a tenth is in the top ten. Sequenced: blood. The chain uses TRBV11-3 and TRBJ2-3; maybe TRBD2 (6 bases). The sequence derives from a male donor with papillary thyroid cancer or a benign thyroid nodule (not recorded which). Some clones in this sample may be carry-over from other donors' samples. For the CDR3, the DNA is TGTGCCAGCATCTTTCGCGGGGAAATGACAGATACGCAGTATTTT. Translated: CASIFRGEMTDTQYF.